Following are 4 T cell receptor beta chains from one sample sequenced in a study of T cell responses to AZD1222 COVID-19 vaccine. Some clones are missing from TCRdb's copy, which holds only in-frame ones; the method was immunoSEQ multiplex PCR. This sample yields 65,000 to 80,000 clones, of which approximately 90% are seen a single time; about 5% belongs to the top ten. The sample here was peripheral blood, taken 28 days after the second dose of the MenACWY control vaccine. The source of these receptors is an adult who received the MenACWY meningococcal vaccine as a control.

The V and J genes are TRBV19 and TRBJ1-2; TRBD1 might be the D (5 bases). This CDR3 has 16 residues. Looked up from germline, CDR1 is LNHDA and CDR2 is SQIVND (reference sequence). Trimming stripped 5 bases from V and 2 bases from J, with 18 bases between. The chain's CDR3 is CASSLGTYEGNYGYTF. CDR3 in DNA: TGTGCCAGTAGTCTCGGGACCTATGAGGGGAACTATGGCTACACCTTC.

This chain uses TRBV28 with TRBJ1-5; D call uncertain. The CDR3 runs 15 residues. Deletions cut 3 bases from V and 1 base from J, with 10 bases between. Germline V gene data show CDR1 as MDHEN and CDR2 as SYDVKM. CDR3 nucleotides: TGTGCCAGCAGTTTTGTGAAGGCCAGCAATCAGCCCCAGCATTTT. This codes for CASSFVKASNQPQHF.

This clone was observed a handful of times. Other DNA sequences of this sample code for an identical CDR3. The CDR3 DNA sequence: TGCAGTGCTAGAGACTCCTACGAGCAGTACTTC. Translation: CSARDSYEQYF. V and J are TRBV20-1 and TRBJ2-7, with D unresolved. Germline V gives CDR1 DFQATT, CDR2 SNEGSKA (reference sequence). Deletions cut 0 bases from V and 0 bases from J, with 0 bases between. This CDR3 contains 11 residues.

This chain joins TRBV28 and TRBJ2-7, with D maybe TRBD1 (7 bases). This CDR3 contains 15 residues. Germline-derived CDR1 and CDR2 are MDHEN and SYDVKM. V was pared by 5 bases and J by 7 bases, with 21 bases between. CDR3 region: CASSPGDSQVREQYF. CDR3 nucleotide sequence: TGTGCCAGCAGTCCGGGGGACAGTCAGGTGAGGGAGCAGTACTTC.